These 21 T cell receptor beta chains came from one sample sequenced in a study of T cell repertoires in cytomegalovirus infection. TCRdb fed the reads into MiXCR, producing one record per CDR3 protein. The sample consists of about 400,000 distinct CDR3 sequences, 15% to 20% of them appearing once. The specimen was PBMCs. The source is a human donor in good health (CMV status not recorded). Some clones in this sample may be carry-over from other donors' samples.

At least ten counts were recorded for this clonotype. The chain couples TRBV7-2 to TRBJ1-2, with D maybe TRBD1 (5 bases). Germline V gene data show CDR1 as SGHTA and CDR2 as FQGNSA. V was cut by 5 bases and J by 0 bases, with 13 bases left in between. This CDR3 spans 15 amino acids. The CDR3 protein is CASSPSSGSNYGYTF. CDR3 sequence (DNA): TGTGCCAGCAGCCCCTCGTCAGGGTCTAACTATGGCTACACCTTC.

In this sample, this clonotype turned up a few times. The J gene is TRBJ1-1, the V gene TRBV14; D remains unclear. In germline, CDR1 is SGHDN, CDR2 FVKESK. V gave up 4 bases and J gave up 10 bases, with 19 bases separating them. The CDR3 consists of 14 residues. The CDR3 loop reads CASSRFRSTIGAFF. The CDR3 DNA reads TGTGCCAGCAGCCGGTTTAGGAGTACTATAGGAGCTTTCTTT.

The genes are TRBV12-3 or TRBV12-4 and TRBJ2-5; D is possibly TRBD2 (6 bases). This CDR3 is built from 11 residues. Between the trimmed V and J ends, which lost 6 bases and 7 bases, there was a span of 9 bases. CDR3: CASSLRGTQYF. The CDR3 DNA is TGTGCCAGCAGCCTGCGGGGGACCCAGTACTTC.

The table lists this clonotype with a few counts. The chain uses TRBV3-1 and TRBJ1-2; D is ambiguous. Trimming removed 0 bases at V and 0 bases at J, with 5 bases between. CDR3 size: 14 residues. Germline lookup yields CDR1 LGHDT and CDR2 YNNKEL (reference sequence). CDR3 amino acids: CASSQDTTNYGYTF. CDR3 DNA sequence: TGTGCCAGCAGCCAAGATACAACTAACTATGGCTACACCTTC. Using reference TRBV3-1 and TRBJ1-2 for the parts outside the CDR3, the full variable domain is DTAVSQTPKYLVTQMGNDKSIKCEQNLGHDTMYWYKQDSKKFLKIMFSYNNKELIINETVPNRFSPKSPDKAHLNLHINSLELGDSAVYFCASSQDTTNYGYTFGSGTRLTVV.

This chain links TRBV5-1 with TRBJ2-5; the D is unclear. Trimming cost V 3 bases and J 2 bases, with 11 bases left between them. This CDR3 is built from 14 residues. Germline V gene lookup returns CDR1 SGHRS and CDR2 YFSETQ. As DNA, the CDR3 is TGCGCCAGCAGCTCCCCTAGGTTACAAGAGACCCAGTACTTC. It yields the protein CASSSPRLQETQYF.

This clonotype came up a few times. The chain uses TRBV4-3 and TRBJ2-7; D is possibly TRBD1 (5 bases). Trimming pared 0 bases from V and 0 bases from J, leaving 12 bases between. The germline CDR1 and CDR2 sequences are LGHNA and YSLEER. There are 16 residues in the CDR3. The CDR3 DNA follows: TGCGCCAGCAGCCAAGATTGGAAGGGGCCCTCCTACGAGCAGTACTTC. This encodes CASSQDWKGPSYEQYF.

This clonotype was seen more than once but under ten times. The V call is TRBV5-1, the J call TRBJ2-5; D is possibly TRBD1 (5 bases). V dropped 0 bases and J dropped 2 bases, with 8 bases sitting between them. Germline V gives CDR1 SGHRS, CDR2 YFSETQ. The CDR3 loop spans 14 amino acids. The chain's CDR3 is CASSLEGLQETQYF. The CDR3 bases are TGCGCCAGCAGCTTGGAGGGGCTTCAAGAGACCCAGTACTTC.

This clonotype was counted ten times or more. The rearrangement joins TRBV27 to TRBJ1-2; D is unresolved. This CDR3 contains 15 residues. V dropped 3 bases and J dropped 0 bases, with 11 bases sitting between them. CDR1 is MNHEY and CDR2 is SMNVEV in the germline V gene (reference sequence). CDR3: CASSLAPASNYGYTF. CDR3 coding DNA: TGTGCCAGCAGTTTGGCCCCCGCTTCTAACTATGGCTACACCTTC.

Many counts were recorded for this clonotype. The genes are TRBV5-5 and TRBJ1-4; TRBD1 is a possible D gene (6 bases). The CDR3 length is 16 residues. V lost 4 bases and J 8 bases, leaving 21 bases between the germline ends. Germline V gene lookup returns CDR1 SGHKS and CDR2 YYEKEE (reference sequence). CDR3 nucleotides: TGTGCCAGCAGCACTACCCCGACAGGCGATCGGGAAAAACTGTTTTTT. Translating gives CASSTTPTGDREKLFF.

This clonotype was observed a few times. The CDR3 region has the DNA TGTGCCAGCAGTGTGGGGCTAAACACAGATACGCAGTATTTT. Residues: CASSVGLNTDTQYF. This chain connects TRBV25-1 to TRBJ2-3; D may be TRBD1 (5 bases). V was shortened by 4 bases and J by 2 bases, with 10 bases between the two germline ends. Germline V gene data show CDR1 as MGHDK and CDR2 as SYGVNS. The CDR3 is made up of 14 amino acids.

There are a few counts of this clonotype. This chain connects TRBV6-1 to TRBJ2-3; D is unclear. The CDR3 runs to 11 residues. The V gene's germline CDR1 is MNHNS and CDR2 SASEGT. The V gene lost 8 bases and the J gene lost 6 bases, with 9 bases spanning the gap. The CDR3 loop is CASQESDTQYF. As DNA, the CDR3 is TGTGCCAGCCAGGAGTCGGATACGCAGTATTTT.

In its sample, this clonotype was seen a few times. The rearrangement links TRBV4-1 to TRBJ1-1, with a possible D match to TRBD1 (5 bases). From germline, CDR1 is MGHRA and CDR2 YSYEKL. V lost 4 bases and J 7 bases, leaving 10 bases between the germline ends. The CDR3 sequence is 12 residues long. In DNA, the CDR3 is TGCGCCAGCAGCCCGGGGGGACTTGAAGCTTTCTTT. Translation: CASSPGGLEAFF.

This clonotype was counted only a few times. As DNA, the CDR3 is TGTGCCAGCAGCTCCATAAAGGGGGGTGAGCAGTTCTTC. It yields the protein CASSSIKGGEQFF. The V call is TRBV7-8, the J call TRBJ2-1; D assignment may be TRBD1 or TRBD2 (6 bases each). This CDR3 spans 13 amino acids. V lost 4 bases and J 9 bases, leaving 13 bases between the germline ends. Per germline, CDR1 SGHVS and CDR2 FQNEAQ.

This clonotype has a count of ten or more. The chain carries TRBV2 and TRBJ1-4; D is unclear. Germline CDR1 SNHLY, CDR2 FYNNEI. With 2 bases removed from V and 4 bases from J, the gap between germline ends came to 11 bases. The CDR3 is 15 amino acids. Written as DNA, the CDR3 is TGTGCCAGCAGTGAAAGGTTAAGCCTTAATGAAAAACTGTTTTTT. Protein product: CASSERLSLNEKLFF.

A few counts support this clonotype. The chain uses TRBV20-1 and TRBJ2-7; D uncertain. The length of the CDR3 is 19 residues. Germline CDR1 and CDR2: DFQATT and SNEGSKA (reference sequence). V lost 2 bases, J lost 3 bases, and 29 bases lay in between. DNA of the CDR3: TGCAGTGCTAGATCTCCTCGATCGGTTTTTTCGGACGGGCTCTACGAGCAGTACTTC. As protein: CSARSPRSVFSDGLYEQYF.

This chain links TRBV6-6 with TRBJ2-1; TRBD2 agrees at 9 bases. V lost 8 bases to trimming and J lost 6 bases; unmatched junction nucleotides: 8. CDR1 MNHNY and CDR2 SVGAGI come from the germline V gene (reference sequence). The CDR3 extends over 14 amino acids. The CDR3 spells CASGSGSLVNEQFF. CDR3 bases: TGTGCCAGCGGTAGCGGGAGTCTTGTCAATGAGCAGTTCTTC.

The table lists this clonotype with a few counts. This chain connects TRBV20-1 to TRBJ2-7; TRBD1 agrees at 9 bases. The CDR3 runs to 14 residues. The junction had 7 bases not matched to a gene; V was cut back by 3 bases and J by 4 bases. Germline values: CDR1 DFQATT, CDR2 SNEGSKA (reference sequence). The CDR3 DNA reads TGCAGTGCTAGGCCCCCACAGGGGGCTTACGAGCAGTACTTC. Translated: CSARPPQGAYEQYF.

This clonotype occurred many times. The CDR3 spells CASSPLPTATGELFF. The CDR3 nucleotides are TGTGCCAGCAGCCCACTCCCGACTGCGACCGGGGAGCTGTTTTTT. V and J are TRBV11-2 and TRBJ2-2, with D unclear. Germline lookup yields CDR1 SGHAT and CDR2 FQNNGV. Trimming stripped 5 bases from V and 5 bases from J, with 15 bases between. CDR3 size: 15 residues.

This clonotype appeared a few times. The rearrangement links TRBV6-2 or TRBV6-3 to TRBJ1-6; perhaps TRBD1 as D (5 bases). Germline CDR1 is MNHEY and CDR2 is SVGEGT. Trimming removed 5 bases at V and 9 bases at J, with 14 bases between. The CDR3 runs 14 residues. The CDR3 reads CASSRQGETSPLHF. The CDR3 DNA reads as TGTGCCAGCAGTAGGCAGGGAGAAACTTCACCCCTCCACTTT.

This clonotype occurred many times. The chain recombines TRBV6-1 with TRBJ2-1; 8 nucleotides line up with TRBD2. The CDR3 consists of 14 residues. Germline loops: CDR1 MNHNS, CDR2 SASEGT. Trimming took 6 bases from V and 2 from J; bases not matched to a gene: 3. The CDR3: CASSLSGAYNEQFF. The CDR3 bases are TGTGCCAGCAGCCTTAGCGGGGCCTACAATGAGCAGTTCTTC.

This clonotype was seen more than once but under ten times. The chain links TRBV7-9 to TRBJ1-6, with TRBD1 identical over 7 bases. Per germline, CDR1 SEHNR and CDR2 FQNEAQ (reference sequence). V was clipped by 5 bases and J by 7 bases; unmatched bases: 8. This CDR3 is 15 amino acids long. The CDR3 DNA reads as TGTGCCAGCAGCGCGACAGGGCTTGGAAATTCACCCCTCCACTTT. Its translation is CASSATGLGNSPLHF. The entire variable domain, with the rest obtained from reference TRBV7-9 and TRBJ1-6, is as follows: DTGVSQNPRHKITKRGQNVTFRCDPISEHNRLYWYRQTLGQGPEFLTYFQNEAQLEKSRLLSDRFSAERPKGSFSTLEIQRTEQGDSAMYLCASSATGLGNSPLHFGNGTRLTVT.